The clone carrying this T cell receptor beta chain was counted between two and nine times. Its matching antigen is unknown. Possible read error: a much larger clone is one base away. PCR was performed a second time for about 6 to 12 cycles using a sample-barcoded 5' primer and a J-beta primer mix. TCRdb independently ran MiXCR on the 5' RACE reads; one entry per CDR3 protein. The sample records roughly 650,000 distinct CDR3 sequences, about 32% being singletons. The entry originates in a study of blood T cells in healthy people across ages. The germline V gene encodes CDR1 LNHNV and CDR2 YYDKDF (reference sequence). This CDR3 comprises 15 residues. The study's findings and limits: Roughly linear declines in TCR beta diversity per million T cells occurred with age.

This sequence was found in a woman older than 75 in good health. This chain uses TRBV15 with TRBJ2-1; D gene unclear. The J call may be faulty, since TRBJ2-7 better matches the DNA end. Sample: blood. The CDR3 nucleotides are TGTGCCACCAGCAGAGACAAGAACCCTTACAATGAGCAGTACTTC. This encodes CATSRDKNPYNEQYF.